This T cell receptor beta chain comes out of a study of CD8+ T cells in alopecia areata. The wider study: Percentage of affected scalp area was the basis on which treated patients' severity was scored. Study-wide points: Many expanded lesional clones persisted in scalp and blood during tofacitinib. Tofacitinib delivered significant drops in scalp clonality and in expanded CD8+ clones among the top 100. Scalp specimens additionally yield sequences from normal skin's resident alphabeta T cells.

The CDR3 is 8 residues long. In germline, CDR1 is DFQATT, CDR2 SNEGSKA (reference sequence). With respect to this clone: The antigen is not known. One end of the junction is discordant with germline, which a read error may explain.

The sample's treatment: oral pan-JAK inhibitor, 5-10 mg twice daily. Extracted RNA was reverse transcribed into cDNA, the sequencing template. TCRdb keeps only in-frame clones here, not all; method: immunoSEQ multiplex PCR. The table records 150,000 to 200,000 clones, 50% to 70% of them present only once. This sequence originates from a human donor with alopecia areata. Material: CD4+ T cells sorted from blood, obtained between weeks 47 and 50, from a patient treated with tofacitinib. The V call is TRBV20-1, the J call TRBJ1-1; D is unresolved. The CDR3 DNA reads as TGTGCATTAGGTGAAGCTTTCTTT. Protein: CALGEAFF.